This T cell receptor (beta chain) was sequenced in a study of blood T cell repertoires in COVID-19 (TCRdb year 2020). For context, the study as a whole: Collaborator samples came from the United States, Italy and Spain and covered acute and convalescent phases of COVID-19. A freely available public database, intended as a resource for researchers studying the immune response to SARS-CoV-2, is where the repertoires were released. Subjects who had been exposed to COVID-19, were actively infected with it, or had recovered from it provided the deeply sampled blood TCRbeta repertoires that made up the dataset. Where available, HLA class I and class II types were taken from metadata supplied by the sample provider and were not determined by assay-based typing. A de-identified subject ID, COVID-19 status, age in years and sex were almost always included in the sample metadata. Samples were obtained from the ongoing ImmuneRACE study (first 160 participants) and from about 1,300 subjects provided by 6 global collaborators. The prospective study material was composed of cDNA or gDNA derived from T cells, B-cell-depleted T cells, or PBMCs.

TCRbeta CDR3 regions were amplified from genomic DNA using the immunoSEQ Assay, a bias-controlled multiplex PCR. For the original study's pipeline: Nucleated cell counts per sample were estimated from amplification of reference gene primers within the assay. To quantify the absolute abundance of each unique TCRbeta CDR3 rearrangement, sequence reads were collapsed and filtered. Productive Simpson clonality was computed per sample as the square root of Simpson's diversity index over productive rearrangements. TCRdb limited this immuneACCESS table to in-frame rearrangements with V and J called. A share of clones is missing; checked studies link under half to unresolved V genes, and the rest is unexplained. The V and J calls and clone size come from that table; D and trimming were worked out from the DNA. A total of around 72,000 clones appear in this sample, around four fifths of them only once. 1.8% of the sample belongs to the ten largest clones.

In the case of this clone: Its cognate antigen has yet to be identified. No base qualities exist here, and no much larger clone lies one base off it.

Collaborating institutions collected whole blood in K2EDTA tubes following their own protocols. For TCRbeta analysis, collaborator samples were shipped as frozen whole blood, as isolated PBMCs, or as DNA extracted from either sample type. The junction shows trimming of 2 bases on V and 4 bases on J, plus 8 bases between the germline ends. CDR1 and CDR2 were assigned from the germline V gene as SGHTA and FQGTGA. Taken from cysteine to phenylalanine, the CDR3 has 13 residues. Here the CDR3 DNA is all that survives: 39 bases in frame from base 1. Broader findings and caveats from the paper: How much clinical and demographic metadata was included differed by source and by participant, and the metadata was provided uncurated.

This sequence uses TRBV7-3 and TRBJ1-2; the D gene remains uncertain. Sequenced material: peripheral blood. This receptor was identified in a woman aged 55-69 years with acute or convalescent COVID-19. This receptor has the CDR3 CASSLGGTYGYTF. The nucleotide sequence is TGTGCCAGCAGCTTAGGCGGAACCTATGGCTACACCTTC.